The rows below give T cell receptor beta chains drawn from one sample of a study of blood T cell repertoires in COVID-19. Sequenced by immunoSEQ multiplex PCR; TCRdb stores in-frame clones only, minus some. The repertoire includes 110,000 to 150,000 clones, about 87% of them detected once, and 9.5% to 12% sits in the top ten. Sequencing input: peripheral blood. The source of these receptors is a woman aged 80 or older with acute or convalescent COVID-19. Both conserved end residues are part of each CDR3. A D gene is named only where the DNA matches it firmly. Where a row states a size, it is once, few, many or the class of an expanded clone; other rows omit it.

clone size,D gene,J gene,V gene,CDR3 protein,CDR3 DNA
NA,NA,TRBJ1-1,TRBV21-1,CASSIYRGMNTEAFF,TGTGCCAGCAGCATTTACAGGGGCATGAACACTGAAGCTTTCTTT
NA,NA,TRBJ1-2,TRBV19,CASSFGASNYGYTF,TGTGCCAGTAGTTTCGGAGCCTCTAACTATGGCTACACCTTC
few,NA,TRBJ2-5,TRBV19,CASSMQGRDTQYF,TGTGCCAGTAGTATGCAGGGCAGGGATACCCAGTACTTC
few,NA,TRBJ2-3,TRBV7-3,CASSLMGGTQYF,TGTGCCAGCAGCTTAATGGGGGGTACGCAGTATTTT
NA,TRBD2,TRBJ2-3,TRBV7-2,CASSLGLAGGTDTQYF,TGTGCCAGCAGCTTGGGGTTGGCGGGGGGGACAGATACGCAGTATTTT
NA,NA,TRBJ2-5,TRBV6-1,CASSESSVAQETQYF,TGTGCCAGCAGTGAAAGTTCGGTAGCCCAAGAGACCCAGTACTTC
once,NA,TRBJ2-5,TRBV3-1/TRBV3-2,CASSPSTFQETQYF,TGTGCCAGCAGCCCCTCGACTTTCCAAGAGACCCAGTACTTC
NA,TRBD2,TRBJ2-1,TRBV2,CASRSNGGTYNEQFF,TGTGCCAGCCGAAGTAACGGGGGGACCTACAATGAGCAGTTCTTC
few,TRBD1,TRBJ1-5,TRBV5-8,CASSLGQESNQPQHF,TGTGCCAGCAGCCTGGGACAGGAAAGCAATCAGCCCCAGCATTTT
once,NA,TRBJ1-6,TRBV5-4,CASSADSLNSPLHF,TGTGCCAGCAGCGCGGACAGCTTAAATTCACCCCTCCACTTT